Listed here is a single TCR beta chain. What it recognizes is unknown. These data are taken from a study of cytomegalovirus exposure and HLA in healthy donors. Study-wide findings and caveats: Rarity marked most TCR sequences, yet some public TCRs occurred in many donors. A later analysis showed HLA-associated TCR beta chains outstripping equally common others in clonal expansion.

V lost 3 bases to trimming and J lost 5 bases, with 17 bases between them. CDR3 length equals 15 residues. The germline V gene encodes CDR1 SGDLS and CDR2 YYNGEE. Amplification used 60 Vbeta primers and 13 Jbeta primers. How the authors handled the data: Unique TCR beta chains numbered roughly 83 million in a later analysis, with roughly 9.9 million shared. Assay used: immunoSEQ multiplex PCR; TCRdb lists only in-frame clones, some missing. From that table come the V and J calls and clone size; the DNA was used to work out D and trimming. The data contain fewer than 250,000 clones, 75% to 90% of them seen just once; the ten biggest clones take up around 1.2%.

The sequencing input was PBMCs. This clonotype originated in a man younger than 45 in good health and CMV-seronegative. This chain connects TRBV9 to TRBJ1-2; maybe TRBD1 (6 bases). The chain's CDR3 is CASSAPPQGRYGYTF. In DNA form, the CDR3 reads TGTGCCAGCAGCGCCCCCCCACAGGGCAGGTATGGCTACACCTTC. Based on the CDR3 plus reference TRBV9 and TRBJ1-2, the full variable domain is DSGVTQTPKHLITATGQRVTLRCSPRSGDLSVYWYQQSLDQGLQFLIQYYNGEERAKGNILERFSAQQFPDLHSELNLSSLELGDSALYFCASSAPPQGRYGYTFGSGTRLTVV.